These 2 T cell receptor beta chains originate from one sample sequenced in a study of Graves' ophthalmopathy and Graves' hyperthyroidism (dated by TCRdb to between 2018 and 2020). Reads for this sample came from an Illumina HiSeq 2000. For repertoire sequencing, TCR beta CDR3 regions were amplified from RNA transcripts. HTBI primers and the Qiagen OneStep RT-PCR kit were used in a first-round RT-PCR, which was followed by a second-round multiplex PCR, size selection and purification. The raw public data were reprocessed by TCRdb itself: fastp quality trimming at Q25, MiXCR clonotype calling, in-frame beta chains only. Each entry merges the rows of one CDR3 protein and shows their most common DNA and genes. A total of more than 300,000 distinct CDR3 sequences appear in this sample, 15% of them only once. Approximately 7% of the sample rests with the top ten. Sequencing was carried out using peripheral blood. The receptors stem from a young woman with stable Graves' hyperthyroidism. Donor details come from another sample of the same person, matched by shared clones.

This clonotype has at least ten counts. The chain couples TRBV6-2 or TRBV6-3 to TRBJ2-6; weak D call: TRBD1 (6 bases). The germline V gene has CDR1 MNHEY and CDR2 SVGEGT. The CDR3 runs to 15 residues. V lost 8 bases to trimming and J lost 3 bases, with 14 bases between them. DNA for the CDR3: TGTGCCAGCGCAAGAGGGGGTCTTGGGGCCAACGTCCTGACTTTC. This translates into CASARGGLGANVLTF.

This clonotype was seen at least ten times. The chain employs TRBV20-1 and TRBJ1-1, with 7 nucleotides matching TRBD1. J lost 0 bases, V lost 4 bases, and 5 bases had no gene match. CDR3 length: 14 amino acids. Germline lookup yields CDR1 DFQATT and CDR2 SNEGSKA (reference sequence). This CDR3 is CSATPGQLNTEAFF. The DNA of the CDR3 is TGCAGTGCTACCCCGGGACAGCTGAACACTGAAGCTTTCTTT.